This T cell receptor (beta chain) was captured in a study of OX40 agonist ivuxolimab in advanced cancers. Overall study context: Treatment of patients was with ivuxolimab, an agonistic anti-OX40 (CD134) antibody. Notes on the study in general: CD8+ T cells (on average) carried more expanded clones than CD4+ T cells.

Of note for this clone: Antigen specificity is unknown.

V dropped 8 bases and J dropped 2 bases, with 14 bases sitting between them. Germline V gene lookup returns CDR1 LNHNV and CDR2 YYDKDF (reference sequence). This CDR3 is 14 amino acids long. Sequencing used immunoSEQ multiplex PCR; TCRdb keeps in-frame clones, though not all of them. The repertoire holds tens of thousands of clones, 70% to 90% seen once, with under 2% in the top ten. No patient had autoimmune disease or received systemic immunosuppression. The V gene is TRBV15, the J gene TRBJ2-3, with D unclear. This TCR came from an adult with an advanced solid tumor such as melanoma, head and neck, liver or kidney cancer. The sequencing used CD4+ or CD8+ T cells sorted from blood, collected in a trial of the OX40 agonist ivuxolimab. CDR3 protein: CATSPSYYTDTQYF. DNA of the CDR3: TGTGCCACCTCCCCGAGCTACTACACAGATACGCAGTATTTT.